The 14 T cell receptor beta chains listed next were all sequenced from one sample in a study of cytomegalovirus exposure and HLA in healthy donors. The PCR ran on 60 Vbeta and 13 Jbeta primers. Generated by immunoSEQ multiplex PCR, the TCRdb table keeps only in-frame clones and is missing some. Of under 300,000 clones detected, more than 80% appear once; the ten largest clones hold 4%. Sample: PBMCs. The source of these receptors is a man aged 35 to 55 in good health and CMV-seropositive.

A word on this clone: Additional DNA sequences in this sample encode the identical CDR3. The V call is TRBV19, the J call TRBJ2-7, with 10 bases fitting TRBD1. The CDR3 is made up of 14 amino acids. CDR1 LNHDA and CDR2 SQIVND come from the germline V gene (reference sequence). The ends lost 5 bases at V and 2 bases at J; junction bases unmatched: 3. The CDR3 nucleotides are TGTGCCAGTAGTCCCGGACAGGGGGCCTACGAGCAGTACTTC. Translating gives CASSPGQGAYEQYF.

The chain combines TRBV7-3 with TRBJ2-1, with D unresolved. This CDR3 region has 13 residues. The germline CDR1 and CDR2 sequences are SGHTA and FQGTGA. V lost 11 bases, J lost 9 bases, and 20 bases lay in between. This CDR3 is CACRQRGTSEQFF. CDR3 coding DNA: TGTGCCTGCCGGCAGCGTGGTACGAGTGAGCAGTTCTTC.

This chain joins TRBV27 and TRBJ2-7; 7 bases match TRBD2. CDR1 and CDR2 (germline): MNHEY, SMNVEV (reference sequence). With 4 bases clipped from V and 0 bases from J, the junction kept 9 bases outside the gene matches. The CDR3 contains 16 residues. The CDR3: CASSSLAADSSYEQYF. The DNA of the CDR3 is TGTGCCAGCAGTTCCCTAGCGGCCGATAGCTCCTACGAGCAGTACTTC.

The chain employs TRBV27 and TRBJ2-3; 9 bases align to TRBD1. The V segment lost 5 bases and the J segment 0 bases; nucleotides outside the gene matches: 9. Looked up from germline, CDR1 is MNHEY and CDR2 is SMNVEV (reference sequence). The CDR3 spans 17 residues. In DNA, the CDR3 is TGTGCCAGCAGTCCACGTGGGACAGGGCCCAGCACAGATACGCAGTATTTT. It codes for CASSPRGTGPSTDTQYF.

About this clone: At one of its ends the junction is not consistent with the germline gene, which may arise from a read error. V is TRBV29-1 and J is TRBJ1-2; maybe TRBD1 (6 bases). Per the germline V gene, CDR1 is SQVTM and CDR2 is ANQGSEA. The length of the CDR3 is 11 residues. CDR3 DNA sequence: TGCAGCGTTTATGGCAGTGGGTCCACAGGGTTC. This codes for CSVYGSGSTGF.

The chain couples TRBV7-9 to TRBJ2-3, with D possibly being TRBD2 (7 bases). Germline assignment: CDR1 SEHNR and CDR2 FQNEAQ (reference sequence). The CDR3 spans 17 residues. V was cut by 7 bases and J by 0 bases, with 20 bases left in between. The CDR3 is CASKKWGREHSTDTQYF. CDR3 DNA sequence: TGTGCCAGCAAAAAATGGGGGCGGGAGCATAGCACAGATACGCAGTATTTT.

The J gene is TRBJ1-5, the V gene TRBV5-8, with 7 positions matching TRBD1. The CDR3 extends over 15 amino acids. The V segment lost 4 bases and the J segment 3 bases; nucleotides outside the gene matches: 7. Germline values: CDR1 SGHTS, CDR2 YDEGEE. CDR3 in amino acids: CASSRTGFNNQPQHF. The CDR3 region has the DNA TGTGCCAGCAGCCGGACAGGCTTTAACAATCAGCCCCAGCATTTT.

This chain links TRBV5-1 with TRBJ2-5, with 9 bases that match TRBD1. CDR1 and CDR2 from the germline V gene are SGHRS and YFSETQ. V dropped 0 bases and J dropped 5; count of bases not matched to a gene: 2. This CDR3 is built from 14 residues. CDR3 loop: CASSLAGTGETQYF. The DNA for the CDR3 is TGCGCCAGCAGCTTGGCTGGGACAGGGGAGACCCAGTACTTC.

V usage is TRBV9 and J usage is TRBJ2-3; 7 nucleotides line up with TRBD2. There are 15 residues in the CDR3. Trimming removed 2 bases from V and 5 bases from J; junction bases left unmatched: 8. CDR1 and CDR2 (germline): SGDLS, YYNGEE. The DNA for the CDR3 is TGTGCCAGCAGCGTTGGAGCGGGGCCCTTAGATACGCAGTATTTT. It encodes CASSVGAGPLDTQYF.

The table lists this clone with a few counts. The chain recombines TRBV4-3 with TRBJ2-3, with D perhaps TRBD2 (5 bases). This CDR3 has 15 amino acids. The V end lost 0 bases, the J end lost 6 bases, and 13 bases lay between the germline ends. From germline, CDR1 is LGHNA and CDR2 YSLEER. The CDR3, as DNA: TGCGCCAGCAGCCAAGAGTGGCCAGGAGGTGATACGCAGTATTTT. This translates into CASSQEWPGGDTQYF.

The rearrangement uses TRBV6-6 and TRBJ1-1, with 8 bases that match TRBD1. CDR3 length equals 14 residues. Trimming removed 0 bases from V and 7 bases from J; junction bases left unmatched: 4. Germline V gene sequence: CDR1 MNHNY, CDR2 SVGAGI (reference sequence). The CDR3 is CASSYSRQGNEAFF. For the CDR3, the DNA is TGTGCCAGCAGTTACTCGCGACAGGGGAATGAAGCTTTCTTT.

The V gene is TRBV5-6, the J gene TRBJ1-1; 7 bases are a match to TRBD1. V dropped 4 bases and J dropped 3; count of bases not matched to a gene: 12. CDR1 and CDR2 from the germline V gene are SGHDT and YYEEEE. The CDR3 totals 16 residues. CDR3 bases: TGTGCCAGCAGCACGGAAGGGGGCGAAGGGGACACTGAAGCTTTCTTT. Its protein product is CASSTEGGEGDTEAFF.

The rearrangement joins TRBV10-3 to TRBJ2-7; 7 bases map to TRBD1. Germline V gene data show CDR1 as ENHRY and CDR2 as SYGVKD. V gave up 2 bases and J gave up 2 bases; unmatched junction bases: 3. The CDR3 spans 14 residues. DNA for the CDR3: TGTGCCATCAGTGAGCCGACAGGGCCCTACGAGCAGTACTTC. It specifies CAISEPTGPYEQYF.

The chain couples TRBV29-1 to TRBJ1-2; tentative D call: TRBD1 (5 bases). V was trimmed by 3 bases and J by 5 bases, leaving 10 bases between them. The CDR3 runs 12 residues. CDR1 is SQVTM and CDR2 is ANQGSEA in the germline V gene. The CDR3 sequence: CSVDRVTYGYTF. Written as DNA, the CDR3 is TGCAGCGTTGACAGGGTGACATATGGCTACACCTTC.